This is a list of T cell receptor beta chains from one sample in a study of cytomegalovirus exposure and HLA in healthy donors. Sequencing was performed with immunoSEQ multiplex PCR; in TCRdb, only in-frame clones are kept and a portion is missing. The sample holds about 190,000 clones, 81% seen once. Sequencing input: PBMCs. Receptors originate from a man between 18 and 29 years old in good health and CMV-seronegative. The CDR3 runs from the conserved cysteine through the conserved F or W. Fields, in order: J gene, clone size, D gene, V gene, CDR3 protein, CDR3 DNA. D genes are given only for firm matches. Expanded clones are given a class, and other clones once, few, many or no size at all.

j_call: TRBJ1-6; clone_size: NA; d_call: NA; v_call: TRBV7-5; cdr3_aa: CARRKGEGPVLPNSPLHF; cdr3_nt: TGTGCCAGAAGGAAGGGGGAAGGCCCCGTACTACCAAATTCACCCCTCCACTTT
j_call: TRBJ2-7; clone_size: NA; d_call: NA; v_call: TRBV4-3; cdr3_aa: CASSQGAGRDRSYEQYF; cdr3_nt: TGCGCCAGCAGCCAAGGGGCAGGGCGGGACAGATCCTACGAGCAGTACTTC
j_call: TRBJ2-5; clone_size: NA; d_call: NA; v_call: TRBV5-4; cdr3_aa: CASSPPGAGETQYF; cdr3_nt: TGTGCCAGCAGCCCACCAGGGGCCGGGGAGACCCAGTACTTC
j_call: TRBJ2-6; clone_size: NA; d_call: NA; v_call: TRBV23-1; cdr3_aa: CASSQSIETASSGANVLTF; cdr3_nt: TGCGCCAGCAGTCAATCGATTGAGACAGCGAGCTCTGGGGCCAACGTCCTGACTTTC
j_call: TRBJ2-7; clone_size: NA; d_call: NA; v_call: TRBV2; cdr3_aa: CASSDRGNYEQYF; cdr3_nt: TGTGCCAGCAGTGACAGGGGAAACTACGAGCAGTACTTC
j_call: TRBJ2-3; clone_size: few; d_call: TRBD2; v_call: TRBV7-3; cdr3_aa: CASSLTGRDTQYF; cdr3_nt: TGTGCCAGCAGCTTAACCGGGAGGGATACGCAGTATTTT
j_call: TRBJ2-1; clone_size: few; d_call: TRBD2; v_call: TRBV12-5; cdr3_aa: CASGPQTSGYNEQFF; cdr3_nt: TGTGCTAGTGGTCCCCAGACTAGCGGATACAATGAGCAGTTCTTC
j_call: TRBJ2-7; clone_size: NA; d_call: TRBD1; v_call: TRBV10-3; cdr3_aa: CAISEWGQGADEQYF; cdr3_nt: TGTGCCATCAGTGAGTGGGGACAGGGGGCCGACGAGCAGTACTTC
j_call: TRBJ1-1; clone_size: NA; d_call: NA; v_call: TRBV5-4; cdr3_aa: CASSLAGSYMNTEAFF; cdr3_nt: TGTGCCAGCAGCTTGGCCGGGTCCTACATGAACACTGAAGCTTTCTTT
j_call: TRBJ2-4; clone_size: NA; d_call: TRBD1; v_call: TRBV7-2; cdr3_aa: CASSPAGTGEYLAKNIQYF; cdr3_nt: TGTGCCAGCAGCCCCGCGGGGACAGGGGAGTATCTAGCCAAAAACATTCAGTACTTC
j_call: TRBJ1-1; clone_size: NA; d_call: NA; v_call: TRBV10-3; cdr3_aa: CAISELMTDTEAFF; cdr3_nt: TGTGCCATCAGTGAACTGATGACAGACACTGAAGCTTTCTTT
j_call: TRBJ1-2; clone_size: few; d_call: NA; v_call: TRBV21-1; cdr3_aa: CASSNRGYGYTF; cdr3_nt: TGTGCCAGCAGCAACAGGGGCTATGGCTACACCTTC
j_call: TRBJ2-2; clone_size: few; d_call: TRBD1; v_call: TRBV10-3; cdr3_aa: CAIRGQDTGELFF; cdr3_nt: TGTGCCATCAGGGGACAGGACACCGGGGAGCTGTTTTTT
j_call: TRBJ2-1; clone_size: NA; d_call: TRBD1; v_call: TRBV27; cdr3_aa: CASRSLGDSSYNEQFF; cdr3_nt: TGTGCCAGCAGATCTCTAGGGGACAGCTCCTACAATGAGCAGTTCTTC
j_call: TRBJ2-1; clone_size: NA; d_call: TRBD2; v_call: TRBV4-3; cdr3_aa: CASSQASGTGLAGGSPNEQFF; cdr3_nt: TGCGCCAGCAGCCAAGCCTCCGGGACTGGACTAGCGGGGGGTTCCCCCAATGAGCAGTTCTTC
j_call: TRBJ1-2; clone_size: NA; d_call: NA; v_call: TRBV19; cdr3_aa: CASSNRPGASNYGYTF; cdr3_nt: TGTGCCAGTAGTAACCGTCCAGGGGCCTCAAACTATGGCTACACCTTC
j_call: TRBJ2-2; clone_size: once; d_call: TRBD2; v_call: TRBV9; cdr3_aa: CASSHRLAATTGTGELFF; cdr3_nt: TGTGCCAGCAGCCATCGACTAGCGGCCACTACAGGAACCGGGGAGCTGTTTTTT
j_call: TRBJ2-5; clone_size: NA; d_call: TRBD2; v_call: TRBV5-1; cdr3_aa: CASSDDYGLAGGETQYF; cdr3_nt: TGCGCCAGCAGCGACGACTACGGACTAGCGGGAGGAGAGACCCAGTACTTC
j_call: TRBJ2-1; clone_size: NA; d_call: TRBD2; v_call: TRBV10-3; cdr3_aa: CAISTGTSGGAGYNEQFF; cdr3_nt: TGTGCCATCAGTACCGGGACTAGCGGGGGGGCGGGGTACAATGAGCAGTTCTTC
j_call: TRBJ1-2; clone_size: NA; d_call: TRBD1; v_call: TRBV4-3; cdr3_aa: CASSQDPATGRGYTF; cdr3_nt: TGCGCCAGCAGCCAAGATCCGGCGACAGGGCGCGGCTACACCTTC